The 25 T cell receptor beta chains presented below share a single source sample, sequenced in a study of T cell changes during pregnancy in multiple sclerosis. The table came from immunoSEQ multiplex PCR; TCRdb's copy has only in-frame clones and leaves some out. The table shows 33,000 or so clones, with roughly nine tenths occurring only once. The sequences come from CD8+ T cells from peripheral blood mononuclear cells, collected in the second trimester of pregnancy. The source of these receptors is a female donor in good health, enrolled as a control in a pregnancy study.

This chain joins TRBV9 and TRBJ1-4, with a weak D call TRBD1 (6 bases). The length of the CDR3 is 15 residues. Germline CDR1 is SGDLS and CDR2 is YYNGEE. The germline V and J ends were trimmed by 0 bases and 7 bases, with 13 bases remaining between them. The DNA for the CDR3 is TGTGCCAGCAGCGTAGCCGGACAGATTTTTGAAAAACTGTTTTTT. It codes for CASSVAGQIFEKLFF.

The CDR3 region is CASSLGAGAGYEQYF. For the CDR3, the DNA is TGTGCCAGCAGCTTAGGGGCGGGGGCTGGCTACGAGCAGTACTTC. This chain links TRBV7-8 with TRBJ2-7, with D maybe TRBD2 (7 bases). Trimming cost V 1 base and J 3 bases, with 13 bases left between them. Per germline, CDR1 SGHVS and CDR2 FQNEAQ. The CDR3 has 15 residues.

The chain uses TRBV19 and TRBJ1-1; weak D call: TRBD1 (6 bases). The CDR3 has 13 amino acids. V was clipped by 11 bases and J by 6 bases, with 19 bases between them. Germline CDR1 reads LNHDA; CDR2 reads SQIVND (reference sequence). The CDR3 loop is CAAGQFEDPEAFF. DNA of the CDR3: TGTGCCGCCGGACAGTTTGAAGACCCTGAAGCTTTCTTT.

This chain uses TRBV19 with TRBJ1-1; no clear D. CDR1 is LNHDA and CDR2 is SQIVND in the germline V gene (reference sequence). V lost 5 bases, J lost 6 bases, and 16 bases lay in between. The CDR3 contains 14 residues. CDR3 sequence reads: CASSARELVPEAFF. The CDR3 nucleotides read TGTGCCAGTAGTGCAAGGGAACTAGTCCCTGAAGCTTTCTTT.

The V and J genes are TRBV5-4 and TRBJ1-1, with 7 bases identical to TRBD1. Germline CDR1 reads SGHNT; CDR2 reads YYREEE (reference sequence). This CDR3 contains 14 residues. After removal of 4 bases from V and 0 bases from J, the junction contained 3 bases not matched to a gene. The CDR3 protein is CASSRDRMNTEAFF. In DNA, the CDR3 is TGTGCCAGCAGCCGGGACAGAATGAACACTGAAGCTTTCTTT.

V gene TRBV6-5 combines with J gene TRBJ2-5; possibly TRBD1 for D (6 bases). The better agreement between TRBJ2-7 and the DNA end casts doubt on the J call. The CDR3 contains 13 residues. Germline CDR1 is MNHEY and CDR2 is SVGAGI. This chain's CDR3 is CASSLGQTYEQYF. CDR3 sequence (DNA): TGTGCCAGCAGCTTAGGACAGACCTACGAGCAGTACTTC.

V is TRBV7-9 and J is TRBJ1-1, with 7 bases fitting TRBD1. After removal of 3 bases from V and 6 bases from J, the junction contained 7 bases not matched to a gene. Germline V gene lookup returns CDR1 SEHNR and CDR2 FQNEAQ (reference sequence). The CDR3 is 14 amino acids. In DNA, the CDR3 is TGTGCCAGCAGCTTGGGCAGGGGGGCTGCTGAAGCTTTCTTT. Protein sequence: CASSLGRGAAEAFF.

This clone was counted once. DNA of the CDR3: TGTGCCAGTAGACTTTTAGGACAGGGGAACACTGAAGCTTTCTTT. Amino acid sequence: CASRLLGQGNTEAFF. The chain combines TRBV19 with TRBJ1-1; 8 bases are shared with TRBD1. The CDR3 contains 15 residues. Germline V gives CDR1 LNHDA, CDR2 SQIVND (reference sequence). V lost 6 bases to trimming and J lost 1 base; unmatched junction nucleotides: 7.

In this sample, this clone turned up a few times. The chain employs TRBV5-5 and TRBJ2-7; D not certain. The V end lost 2 bases, the J end lost 3 bases, and 9 bases lay between the germline ends. This CDR3 spans 13 amino acids. Germline CDR1 is SGHKS and CDR2 is YYEKEE (reference sequence). CDR3: CASSLELFYEQYF. In nucleotides, the CDR3 is TGTGCCAGCAGCTTAGAACTTTTCTACGAGCAGTACTTC.

The sample holds a few counts of this clone. The chain recombines TRBV19 with TRBJ2-2; 10 positions agree with TRBD1. The germline V gene has CDR1 LNHDA and CDR2 SQIVND (reference sequence). Trimming took 7 bases from V and 3 from J; bases not matched to a gene: 2. The CDR3 sequence is 14 residues long. CDR3 in amino acids: CASKGTGDTGELFF. The CDR3 bases are TGTGCCAGTAAAGGGACAGGGGACACCGGGGAGCTGTTTTTT.

The J gene is TRBJ1-1, the V gene TRBV19; the D gene is possibly TRBD1 (6 bases). V was pared by 11 bases and J by 1 base, with 11 bases between. Germline V gene lookup returns CDR1 LNHDA and CDR2 SQIVND (reference sequence). This CDR3 is 12 amino acids long. In DNA form, the CDR3 reads TGTGCCGCCAAGACAGGGAACACTGAAGCTTTCTTT. It translates to CAAKTGNTEAFF.

The table lists this clone with a few counts. This sequence joins TRBV4-2 and TRBJ2-7; tentative D call: TRBD1 (7 bases). The CDR3 runs 15 residues. Trimming stripped 0 bases from V and 5 bases from J, with 14 bases between. Germline lookup yields CDR1 LGHNA and CDR2 YNFKEQ. CDR3 sequence (DNA): TGTGCCAGCAGCCAAGACGGGGGCAGGGGGAACGAGCAGTACTTC. Its translation is CASSQDGGRGNEQYF.

DNA of the CDR3: TGTGCCAGCAGTGACGGGCCGACCCAGTACTTC. It specifies CASSDGPTQYF. This chain uses TRBV6-4 with TRBJ2-5, with D unclear. Per germline, CDR1 MRHNA and CDR2 SNTAGT. Trimming took 2 bases from V and 7 from J, leaving 5 bases between them. CDR3 size: 11 residues.

The gene calls are TRBV5-1 and TRBJ2-1; 16 bases fit TRBD2. The CDR3 spans 18 residues. CDR1 and CDR2 (germline): SGHRS, YFSETQ. V dropped 5 bases and J dropped 2; count of bases not matched to a gene: 7. The CDR3 region has the DNA TGCGCCAGCAGGGGGACTAGCGGGGGGGCCATCGCCTACAATGAGCAGTTCTTC. Translating it yields CASRGTSGGAIAYNEQFF.

This chain joins TRBV19 and TRBJ2-3; weak D call: TRBD2 (6 bases). This CDR3 has 15 residues. V lost 6 bases, J lost 1 base, and 14 bases lay in between. CDR1 is LNHDA, CDR2 SQIVND, per germline (reference sequence). CDR3 residues: CASRDLGGGTDTQYF. The DNA for the CDR3 is TGTGCCAGTAGAGACCTAGGAGGGGGCACAGATACGCAGTATTTT. The variable domain in full, with the rest retrieved from reference TRBV19 and TRBJ2-3, is DGGITQSPKYLFRKEGQNVTLSCEQNLNHDAMYWYRQDPGQGLRLIYYSQIVNDFQKGDIAEGYSVSREKKESFPLTVTSAQKNPTAFYLCASRDLGGGTDTQYFGPGTRLTVL.

This clone was recorded a few times. The V call is TRBV4-1, the J call TRBJ1-6; D unclear. V lost 0 bases to trimming and J lost 0 bases, with 12 bases between them. The V gene's germline CDR1 is MGHRA and CDR2 YSYEKL. This CDR3 has 18 residues. For the CDR3, the DNA is TGCGCCAGCAGCCAAGATCACTCCCGTCGCTCCTATAATTCACCCCTCCACTTT. Its translation: CASSQDHSRRSYNSPLHF.

V usage is TRBV27 and J usage is TRBJ2-5; D may be TRBD1 (6 bases). Germline V gives CDR1 MNHEY, CDR2 SMNVEV (reference sequence). There are 14 residues in the CDR3. V shed 4 bases and J shed 2 bases, with 11 bases lying between them. CDR3 protein: CASSSLGQQETQYF. The CDR3, as DNA: TGTGCCAGCAGTTCCCTAGGACAGCAAGAGACCCAGTACTTC.

Concerning this clone: The identical CDR3 is also encoded by other nucleotide sequences in the sample. The J gene is TRBJ1-1, the V gene TRBV19; D unclear. V was trimmed by 5 bases and J by 1 base, leaving 8 bases between them. Germline loops: CDR1 LNHDA, CDR2 SQIVND (reference sequence). This CDR3 spans 13 amino acids. In DNA, the CDR3 is TGTGCCAGTAGTCTGGGAGGGAACACTGAAGCTTTCTTT. Residues: CASSLGGNTEAFF.

The chain recombines TRBV6-6 with TRBJ1-3; D is possibly TRBD1 (5 bases). The germline V gene encodes CDR1 MNHNY and CDR2 SVGAGI (reference sequence). The CDR3 loop spans 13 amino acids. CDR3 bases: TGTGCAACAGGCCAGGACTCTGGAAACACCATATATTTT. Translation gives CATGQDSGNTIYF.

V and J are TRBV5-4 and TRBJ2-2; perhaps TRBD1 as D (5 bases). Trimming left V 4 bases short and J 5 bases short, with 18 bases between. Per germline, CDR1 SGHNT and CDR2 YYREEE (reference sequence). This CDR3 spans 16 amino acids. The CDR3 nucleotides read TGTGCCAGCAGCGTTGGATTGGGGCAGTTGACCGGGGAGCTGTTTTTT. This translates into CASSVGLGQLTGELFF.

The chain employs TRBV4-2 and TRBJ2-4; TRBD1 aligns across 7 bases. The J segment lost 6 bases and the V segment lost 0 bases, leaving 8 bases of the junction unmatched. CDR1 and CDR2 from the germline V gene are LGHNA and YNFKEQ. This CDR3 comprises 16 residues. CDR3: CASSQDPGGLGNIQYF. As DNA, the CDR3 is TGTGCCAGCAGCCAAGATCCAGGGGGTCTGGGAAACATTCAGTACTTC.

This clone is a singleton in its sample. The chain uses TRBV9 and TRBJ1-3; the match to TRBD1 covers 8 bases. Germline CDR1 and CDR2: SGDLS and YYNGEE. V gave up 3 bases and J gave up 0 bases; unmatched junction bases: 8. The CDR3 is 17 residues long. The CDR3 DNA is TGTGCCAGCAGCGGAGGCCTCGGGACAGGCTCTGGAAACACCATATATTTT. It yields the protein CASSGGLGTGSGNTIYF.

On this clone: An end of the junction differs from the germline gene, which may be a read error. The CDR3 sequence: CASSPVHGQINTGELFF. The CDR3 region has the DNA TGTGCTAGCAGCCCCGTTCATGGACAGATCAACACCGGGGAGCTGTTTTTT. J is TRBJ2-2 and V is TRBV7-7, with a tentative D call TRBD1 (6 bases). CDR1 is SSHAT and CDR2 is FNYEAQ in the germline V gene (reference sequence). This CDR3 has 17 amino acids.

The chain couples TRBV11-2 to TRBJ2-5; 15 bases map to TRBD2. CDR3 length: 17 residues. J lost 5 bases, V lost 5 bases, and 9 bases had no gene match. In germline, CDR1 is SGHAT, CDR2 FQNNGV. CDR3 protein: CASSPWTSGGAKETQYF. The CDR3 region has the DNA TGTGCCAGCAGCCCGTGGACTAGCGGGGGGGCAAAGGAGACCCAGTACTTC.

The CDR3 here is CASSPGEGKAFF. The CDR3 coding sequence is TGTGCCAGCAGTCCCGGGGAGGGGAAAGCTTTCTTT. The chain joins TRBV2 to TRBJ1-1; TRBD1 might be the D (5 bases). Germline CDR1 SNHLY, CDR2 FYNNEI. The CDR3 extends over 12 amino acids. V dropped 5 bases and J dropped 9 bases, with 13 bases sitting between them.